The 8 T cell receptor beta chains below all came from one sample that was sequenced in a study of molecular identifiers for immune sequencing clone quantification. TCRdb re-derived calls from the PCR reads in MiXCR, one entry per CDR3 protein. The sample yields about 36,000 distinct CDR3 sequences, 15% to 20% seen once. Sequenced input: naive CD8+ T cells from blood, with Jurkat cell RNA spiked in. The subset denotes: FACS-sorted CD8+CD4-CCR7+CD45RA+ naive T cells. The source of these receptors is a human donor in good health. Some libraries in this study had Jurkat cell RNA spiked in.

This clonotype was counted ten times or more. CDR3 amino acids: CASSLWLADSYEQYF. The CDR3 DNA reads as TGTGCCAGCAGCTTGTGGCTAGCGGACTCCTACGAGCAGTACTTC. The chain carries TRBV5-6 and TRBJ2-7, with TRBD2 matching 7 bases. Germline CDR1 SGHDT, CDR2 YYEEEE. J was trimmed by 0 bases and V by 1 base; bases with no gene match: 4. This CDR3 has 15 amino acids. Together with reference TRBV5-6 and TRBJ2-7, the CDR3 gives the full variable domain: DAGVTQSPTHLIKTRGQQVTLRCSPKSGHDTVSWYQQALGQGPQFIFQYYEEEERQRGNFPDRFSGHQFPNYSSELNVNALLLGDSALYLCASSLWLADSYEQYFGPGTRLTVT.

This clonotype was observed at least ten times. The V gene is TRBV7-9, the J gene TRBJ2-7, with 8 bases lining up with TRBD2. Germline V CDR1 and CDR2: SEHNR, FQNEAQ (reference sequence). This CDR3 contains 15 residues. Trimming cost V 4 bases and J 0 bases; bases outside gene matches: 5. Here the CDR3 DNA reads TGTGCCAGCAGCTCCCAGACTAGCGACTCCTACGAGCAGTACTTC. Its translation: CASSSQTSDSYEQYF.

There are many counts of this clonotype. The genes are TRBV12-3 or TRBV12-4 and TRBJ2-1, with D perhaps matching TRBD1 (6 bases). V gave up 8 bases and J gave up 5 bases, with 16 bases separating them. The CDR3 is 14 residues long. For the CDR3, the DNA is TGTGCCAGCCGACAAACAGGGCAGAACAATGAGCAGTTCTTC. Protein: CASRQTGQNNEQFF.

This clonotype has a count of ten or more. This chain uses TRBV7-2 with TRBJ1-5; D is ambiguous. V was trimmed by 4 bases and J by 3 bases, leaving 13 bases between them. The CDR3 spans 15 residues. CDR1 and CDR2 (germline): SGHTA, FQGNSA. The CDR3 DNA reads as TGTGCCAGCAGCTCATCATCAGGCCTCAATCAGCCCCAGCATTTT. It codes for CASSSSSGLNQPQHF.

In regard to this clonotype: Just one base apart from a much larger clone, this may be a read error. As the CDR3 is not closed by the conserved phenylalanine or tryptophan, this likely results from a read error. The V gene is TRBV19, the J gene TRBJ1-2; 9 positions match TRBD1. This CDR3 has 14 residues. J gave up 9 bases and V 4 bases, and 9 bases lay outside the gene matches. Looked up from germline, CDR1 is LNHDA and CDR2 is SQIVND (reference sequence). DNA for the CDR3: TGTGCCAGTAGTACCGGGACAGGGTTTTTCAGCTACACCCTC. This sequence encodes CASSTGTGFFSYTL.

This clonotype turned up a few times. The chain is built from TRBV10-2 and TRBJ2-3; 8 positions agree with TRBD1. Germline V gene lookup returns CDR1 WSHSY and CDR2 SAAADI. The CDR3 extends over 16 amino acids. V lost 2 bases and J lost 0; bases outside the gene matches: 4. CDR3 DNA: TGCGCCAGCAGTGAGACTCGGACAGGGAGCACAGATACGCAGTATTTT. Residues: CASSETRTGSTDTQYF.

This clonotype was counted between two and nine times. This chain uses TRBV18 with TRBJ2-7; maybe TRBD2 (6 bases). CDR1 KGHSH and CDR2 LQKENI come from the germline V gene. The CDR3 length is 15 residues. The V end lost 3 bases, the J end lost 0 bases, and 12 bases lay between the germline ends. CDR3 amino acids: CASSPGGVGSYEQYF. CDR3 bases: TGTGCCAGCTCACCCGGAGGGGTCGGCTCCTACGAGCAGTACTTC.

The chain carries TRBV5-6 and TRBJ2-2; TRBD2 matches 11 bases. Looked up from germline, CDR1 is SGHDT and CDR2 is YYEEEE. Losses at the gene ends were 0 bases for V and 6 bases for J; bases not matched to a gene: 7. The length of the CDR3 is 17 residues. DNA for the CDR3: TGTGCCAGCAGCTTGGCCCTTAGCGGGAGGGCTGCCGGGGAGCTGTTTTTT. It encodes CASSLALSGRAAGELFF.